One and the same sample provided the 29 T cell receptor beta chains below, sequenced in a study of PD-1 blockade in classical Hodgkin lymphoma. Clones were read by immunoSEQ multiplex PCR, and TCRdb kept only the in-frame ones, dropping some. Of fewer than 90,000 clones listed, about nine tenths were seen once; the top ten hold around 20%. All trial patients relapsed after autologous stem cell transplantation. The sample in question was peripheral blood mononuclear cells (PBMCs), obtained at baseline. These receptors were taken from a human donor with classical Hodgkin lymphoma.

Only a few counts were recorded for this clone. The J gene is TRBJ1-1, the V gene TRBV6-1, with D unresolved. This CDR3 has 14 amino acids. Germline values: CDR1 MNHNS, CDR2 SASEGT. Trimming removed 0 bases at V and 10 bases at J, with 15 bases between. CDR3 amino acids: CASSEASGAQGAFF. CDR3 DNA sequence: TGTGCCAGCAGTGAAGCTTCTGGAGCACAAGGAGCTTTCTTT.

This chain links TRBV27 with TRBJ2-1, with 7 bases identical to TRBD1. Germline assignment: CDR1 MNHEY and CDR2 SMNVEV (reference sequence). The CDR3 is 16 residues long. V shed 3 bases and J 0 bases; nucleotides not matched to a gene: 5. CDR3 loop: CASSFSGGLSYNEQFF. CDR3 nucleotide sequence: TGTGCCAGCAGTTTTTCAGGGGGTCTCTCCTACAATGAGCAGTTCTTC.

The V and J genes are TRBV5-4 and TRBJ2-1; TRBD2 matches 10 bases. Unmatched junction bases numbered 5, after V lost 7 bases and J lost 4 bases. CDR1 is SGHNT and CDR2 is YYREEE in the germline V gene (reference sequence). The CDR3 loop spans 14 amino acids. The CDR3 sequence is CASHQREGYNEQFF. The CDR3 DNA reads TGTGCCAGCCATCAGCGGGAGGGTTACAATGAGCAGTTCTTC.

This rearrangement joins TRBV5-1 to TRBJ1-2; D might be TRBD1 (5 bases). The V and J ends lost 0 bases and 0 bases respectively, with 6 bases between them. Germline CDR1 reads SGHRS; CDR2 reads YFSETQ. This CDR3 has 14 residues. CDR3 sequence (DNA): TGCGCCAGCAGCTTGGTACAGGCTAACTATGGCTACACCTTC. This translates into CASSLVQANYGYTF.

The V gene is TRBV19, the J gene TRBJ1-2; maybe TRBD1 (6 bases). Trimming took off 6 bases at V and 4 bases at J, with 12 bases between the two ends. Germline values: CDR1 LNHDA, CDR2 SQIVND (reference sequence). There are 13 residues in the CDR3. The CDR3 here is CASSNDRLYGYTF. In DNA, the CDR3 is TGTGCCAGTAGCAACGACAGGCTCTATGGCTACACCTTC.

This chain joins TRBV6-4 and TRBJ2-1; 11 positions agree with TRBD2. CDR3 length equals 14 residues. Per germline, CDR1 MRHNA and CDR2 SNTAGT. J lost 6 bases, V lost 6 bases, and 4 bases had no gene match. For the CDR3, the DNA is TGTGCCAGCAGCCAACTAGCGGGAGTCAATGAGCAGTTCTTC. Translating gives CASSQLAGVNEQFF.

The chain is built from TRBV9 and TRBJ2-3, with TRBD1 matching 8 bases. Germline CDR1 and CDR2: SGDLS and YYNGEE. V shed 1 base, J shed 2 bases, and the junction held 6 bases outside the gene matches. CDR3 length equals 16 residues. CDR3: CASSVTTGGYTDTQYF. The CDR3 DNA is TGTGCCAGCAGCGTAACTACAGGGGGATACACAGATACGCAGTATTTT.

The rearrangement joins TRBV2 to TRBJ2-1, with 9 bases identical to TRBD2. This CDR3 has 14 amino acids. The germline CDR1 and CDR2 sequences are SNHLY and FYNNEI. For the CDR3, the DNA is TGTGCTACAGCACTCCGCGGGAGGGGCAATGAGCAGTTCTTC. Translation gives CATALRGRGNEQFF.

The chain employs TRBV18 and TRBJ2-7; 7 nucleotides agree with TRBD1. Looked up from germline, CDR1 is KGHSH and CDR2 is LQKENI. After removal of 3 bases from V and 0 bases from J, the junction contained 5 bases not matched to a gene. This CDR3 is built from 15 residues. This CDR3 reads CASSPPGTASYEQYF. The DNA of the CDR3 is TGTGCCAGCTCACCGCCCGGGACAGCCTCCTACGAGCAGTACTTC.

The chain employs TRBV7-9 and TRBJ1-1; D is undetermined. The CDR3 totals 13 residues. V lost 3 bases and J lost 1, with 6 bases in between. The germline gives CDR1 SEHNR, CDR2 FQNEAQ (reference sequence). The CDR3 nucleotides read TGTGCCAGCAGCTTTGGGCCGAACACTGAAGCTTTCTTT. It specifies CASSFGPNTEAFF.

V and J are TRBV14 and TRBJ1-1; D uncertain. This CDR3 has 15 amino acids. Between the trimmed V and J ends, which lost 3 bases and 3 bases, there was a span of 14 bases. CDR1 is SGHDN and CDR2 is FVKESK in the germline V gene. CDR3 DNA sequence: TGTGCCAGCAGCCAGAACAGCCGAACTCACACTGAAGCTTTCTTT. It specifies CASSQNSRTHTEAFF.

V and J are TRBV2 and TRBJ1-2; TRBD1 matches 8 bases. The CDR3 extends over 19 amino acids. J was trimmed by 3 bases and V by 5 bases; bases with no gene match: 20. CDR1 and CDR2 from the germline V gene are SNHLY and FYNNEI. Here the CDR3 DNA reads TGTGCCAGCAGTCTCATCGGTGGGACAGGCTACCGGACTGACTATGGCTACACCTTC. The encoded protein is CASSLIGGTGYRTDYGYTF.

The rearrangement links TRBV5-1 to TRBJ2-7; 9 nucleotides align to TRBD1. The length of the CDR3 is 14 residues. The V and J ends lost 3 bases and 6 bases, in that order; junction bases with no gene match: 7. Germline values: CDR1 SGHRS, CDR2 YFSETQ. The CDR3 protein is CASSYRDRAVEQYF. The CDR3 DNA reads TGCGCCAGCAGCTACCGGGACAGGGCGGTCGAGCAGTACTTC.

The gene calls are TRBV12-5 and TRBJ2-3, with TRBD2 matching over 12 bases. This CDR3 contains 17 residues. V lost 6 bases to trimming and J lost 4 bases; unmatched junction nucleotides: 11. Germline loops: CDR1 LGHNT, CDR2 FRNRAP. The CDR3 spells CASGSDLAGGGPDTQYF. Written as DNA, the CDR3 is TGTGCTAGTGGCTCGGACCTAGCGGGAGGGGGTCCAGATACGCAGTATTTT. Drawing the rest from reference TRBV12-5 and TRBJ2-3, the complete variable domain is DARVTQTPRHKVTEMGQEVTMRCQPILGHNTVFWYRQTMMQGLELLAYFRNRAPLDDSGMPKDRFSAEMPDATLATLKIQPSEPRDSAVYFCASGSDLAGGGPDTQYFGPGTRLTVL.

The V gene is TRBV5-6, the J gene TRBJ2-1; unclear D gene. The ends were cut back, 0 bases at V and 2 bases at J, with 6 bases in the middle. CDR1 is SGHDT and CDR2 is YYEEEE in the germline V gene. The length of the CDR3 is 14 residues. The CDR3 nucleotides are TGTGCCAGCAGCTTGGAACAGCCCTACAATGAGCAGTTCTTC. This gives the protein CASSLEQPYNEQFF.

CDR3 residues: CASSPSWWATEAFF. Written as DNA, the CDR3 is TGTGCCAGCAGCCCCTCGTGGTGGGCCACTGAAGCTTTCTTT. V is TRBV5-8 and J is TRBJ1-1, with unresolved D. V lost 4 bases and J lost 4, with 14 bases in between. CDR1 is SGHTS and CDR2 is YDEGEE in the germline V gene. The CDR3 runs to 14 residues.

This clone was seen a few times. The CDR3 DNA reads as TGCGCCAGCAGCCAAGTGGGGGCCGGGGAGCTGTTTTTT. This gives the protein CASSQVGAGELFF. The chain links TRBV4-3 to TRBJ2-2, with D possibly called TRBD1 or TRBD2 (5 bases each). CDR1 LGHNA and CDR2 YSLEER come from the germline V gene. The CDR3 sequence is 13 residues long. V was cut by 1 base and J by 6 bases, with 6 bases left in between.

The chain couples TRBV25-1 to TRBJ1-5; no clear D gene. The CDR3 length is 14 residues. Between the trimmed V and J ends, which lost 1 base and 5 bases, there was a span of 9 bases. The V gene's germline CDR1 is MGHDK and CDR2 SYGVNS. In DNA form, the CDR3 reads TGTGCCAGCAGTGAATTAGCAGGCCATCAGCCCCAGCATTTT. Its translation: CASSELAGHQPQHF. The full variable domain, rest sourced from reference TRBV25-1 and TRBJ1-5, is EADIYQTPRYLVIGTGKKITLECSQTMGHDKMYWYQQDPGMELHLIHYSYGVNSTEKGDLSSESTVSRIRTEHFPLTLESARPSHTSQYLCASSELAGHQPQHFGDGTRLSIL.

The rearrangement uses TRBV27 and TRBJ2-5, with 11 bases aligning to TRBD2. This CDR3 is 15 amino acids long. J gave up 6 bases and V 2 bases, and 5 bases lay outside the gene matches. Germline assignment: CDR1 MNHEY and CDR2 SMNVEV (reference sequence). CDR3 in amino acids: CASSLTSGSTKTQYF. CDR3 DNA: TGTGCCAGCAGTTTAACTAGCGGGAGCACGAAGACCCAGTACTTC.

The chain joins TRBV5-6 to TRBJ1-1; D is unresolved. Trimming shortened V by 1 base and J by 11 bases, and 9 bases separated the two germline ends. CDR3 size: 11 residues. Germline-derived CDR1 and CDR2 are SGHDT and YYEEEE. CDR3 bases: TGTGCCAGCAGCTTGAGCGGTACTGCTTTCTTT. Translated, it gives CASSLSGTAFF.

The chain has TRBV6-1 and TRBJ1-1; tentative D call: TRBD1 (6 bases). CDR3 length: 15 residues. V lost 4 bases to trimming and J lost 6 bases, with 18 bases between them. CDR1 is MNHNS and CDR2 is SASEGT in the germline V gene. CDR3 sequence (DNA): TGTGCCAGCAGTGGGTCGGGGGGGCGAGTCTCTGAAGCTTTCTTT. Translation gives CASSGSGGRVSEAFF.

The genes are TRBV19 and TRBJ1-1, with D uncertain. The CDR3 spans 14 residues. V gave up 3 bases and J gave up 7 bases, with 15 bases separating them. CDR1 LNHDA and CDR2 SQIVND come from the germline V gene (reference sequence). The chain's CDR3 is CASSMSLGAREAFF. Here the CDR3 DNA reads TGTGCCAGTAGTATGAGCCTAGGAGCGCGTGAAGCTTTCTTT.

The rearrangement links TRBV27 to TRBJ1-5; D not resolved. V was clipped by 5 bases and J by 0 bases, with 11 bases between them. The CDR3 covers 15 residues. Germline assignment: CDR1 MNHEY and CDR2 SMNVEV (reference sequence). The CDR3 loop reads CASSLRPYSNQPQHF. CDR3 nucleotides: TGTGCCAGCAGTCTTAGACCCTATAGCAATCAGCCCCAGCATTTT.

The chain uses TRBV19 and TRBJ2-7; D is uncertain. The V gene's germline CDR1 is LNHDA and CDR2 SQIVND (reference sequence). The CDR3 totals 11 residues. Trimming shortened V by 3 bases and J by 5 bases, and 5 bases separated the two germline ends. CDR3 nucleotide sequence: TGTGCCAGTAGTATCGGCAACGAGCAGTACTTC. Translating it yields CASSIGNEQYF.

The chain recombines TRBV25-1 with TRBJ2-1; a weak D match, TRBD1 (5 bases). Germline CDR1 MGHDK, CDR2 SYGVNS. The CDR3 has 15 residues. V was trimmed by 8 bases and J by 4 bases, leaving 18 bases between them. The CDR3 DNA reads as TGTGCCAGCTCAAAGGGGCTACTGGCTTACAATGAGCAGTTCTTC. Translation: CASSKGLLAYNEQFF.

The chain links TRBV18 to TRBJ1-2, with a weak D call TRBD1 (6 bases). CDR1 and CDR2 from the germline V gene are KGHSH and LQKENI. V lost 3 bases and J 6 bases, leaving 14 bases between the germline ends. There are 14 residues in the CDR3. CDR3 sequence: CASSPQGKGDGYTF. The CDR3 DNA reads as TGTGCCAGCTCACCTCAGGGGAAAGGGGATGGCTACACCTTC.

In DNA, the CDR3 is TGTGCCAGTACCACATATAAGGGCCCCATGAACACTGAAGCTTTCTTT. Protein product: CASTTYKGPMNTEAFF. The chain carries TRBV19 and TRBJ1-1; the D is unclear. Trimming cost V 7 bases and J 0 bases, with 18 bases left between them. CDR3 length: 16 amino acids. From germline, CDR1 is LNHDA and CDR2 SQIVND (reference sequence).

This clone was observed once. The gene calls are TRBV12-5 and TRBJ2-5; D is undetermined. Trimming left V 6 bases short and J 5 bases short, with 7 bases between. From germline, CDR1 is LGHNT and CDR2 FRNRAP. The length of the CDR3 is 11 residues. The DNA for the CDR3 is TGTGCTAGTGGGTCTGCCGAGACCCAGTACTTC. Residues: CASGSAETQYF.

The chain links TRBV28 to TRBJ2-7; 10 positions agree with TRBD1. The CDR3 extends over 15 amino acids. J was trimmed by 6 bases and V by 5 bases; bases with no gene match: 10. Germline V lookup: CDR1 MDHEN, CDR2 SYDVKM. The DNA of the CDR3 is TGTGCCAGCAGTCTACGACAGGGGGCCCTCGTCGAGCAGTACTTC. It yields the protein CASSLRQGALVEQYF.